The rows below give T cell receptor beta chains drawn from one sample of a study of PD-1 blockade in mismatch repair-deficient tumors. TCRdb keeps only in-frame clones here, not all; method: immunoSEQ multiplex PCR. The sample has about 38,000 clones, roughly three quarters seen once; the top ten hold roughly 22%. Specimen: peripheral blood, collected 4 weeks after starting pembrolizumab. The origin of the receptors is an adult with mismatch repair-deficient cancer. Each CDR3 is given with its conserved first and last residue. Fields, in order: CDR3 protein, CDR3 DNA, J gene, clone size, CDR3 length, V gene, D gene. A D gene is named only where the DNA matches it firmly. Only some rows state a clone size, as once, few, many or a class for expanded clones.

CDR3: CASSFATGDTDTQYF; DNA: TGTGCCAGCAGTTTCGCGACGGGAGACACAGATACGCAGTATTTT; J: TRBJ2-3; size: .; length: 15; V: TRBV27; D: .
CDR3: CASSSQGSKHNYGYTF; DNA: TGTGCCAGCAGCTCACAGGGAAGCAAACATAACTATGGCTACACCTTC; J: TRBJ1-2; size: .; length: 16; V: TRBV7-9; D: .
CDR3: CASSSRGRNTEAFF; DNA: TGTGCCAGCAGCTCCAGGGGGCGGAACACTGAAGCTTTCTTT; J: TRBJ1-1; size: .; length: 14; V: TRBV11-2; D: TRBD1
CDR3: CASRPGQGGRGIQYF; DNA: TGTGCCAGCAGACCCGGACAGGGAGGTAGGGGCATTCAGTACTTC; J: TRBJ2-4; size: .; length: 15; V: TRBV2; D: TRBD1
CDR3: CASNQDGWGSYNEQFF; DNA: TGTGCCAGCAACCAAGATGGGTGGGGGTCCTACAATGAGCAGTTCTTC; J: TRBJ2-1; size: .; length: 16; V: TRBV13; D: .
CDR3: CASSSLSDRGYTGELFF; DNA: TGTGCCAGCAGCTCTTTATCAGACAGGGGGTACACCGGGGAGCTGTTTTTT; J: TRBJ2-2; size: .; length: 17; V: TRBV28; D: TRBD1
CDR3: CAWSVRWSSVSYNEQFF; DNA: TGTGCCTGGAGTGTACGTTGGTCTAGCGTCTCCTACAATGAGCAGTTCTTC; J: TRBJ2-1; size: .; length: 17; V: TRBV30; D: .
CDR3: CASSLTGPRAQYF; DNA: TGTGCCAGCAGCTTAACGGGACCCCGTGCCCAGTACTTC; J: TRBJ2-5; size: .; length: 13; V: TRBV7-2; D: .
CDR3: CAISDGSKEEKLFF; DNA: TGTGCCATCAGTGATGGGTCGAAGGAGGAAAAACTGTTTTTT; J: TRBJ1-4; size: .; length: 14; V: TRBV10-3; D: .
CDR3: CSVFGPGTGTDTQYF; DNA: .; J: TRBJ2-3; size: few; length: 15; V: TRBV29-1; D: .
CDR3: CASSPGHGYEQYF; DNA: TGTGCCAGCTCACCGGGACACGGCTACGAGCAGTACTTC; J: TRBJ2-7; size: .; length: 13; V: TRBV18; D: .
CDR3: CASSLIGRNEQFF; DNA: TGTGCCAGCAGCTTAATTGGCCGGAATGAGCAGTTCTTC; J: TRBJ2-1; size: .; length: 13; V: TRBV11-3; D: .
CDR3: CASSSSAGRRETQYF; DNA: TGTGCCAGCAGCTCGTCCGCCGGTAGGAGGGAGACCCAGTACTTC; J: TRBJ2-5; size: .; length: 15; V: TRBV7-8; D: .
CDR3: CASIISGRAVETQYF; DNA: TGTGCCAGCATAATTAGCGGGAGGGCCGTAGAGACCCAGTACTTC; J: TRBJ2-5; size: .; length: 15; V: TRBV5-8; D: TRBD2
CDR3: CASSQEGTNYGYTF; DNA: TGTGCCAGCAGCCAAGAGGGGACTAACTATGGCTACACCTTC; J: TRBJ1-2; size: .; length: 14; V: TRBV4-2; D: .
CDR3: CASSLEAGRSTDTQYF; DNA: TGTGCCAGCAGCTTAGAAGCGGGAAGATCTACAGATACGCAGTATTTT; J: TRBJ2-3; size: .; length: 16; V: TRBV7-2; D: TRBD2
CDR3: CASSLAGGTYEQYF; DNA: TGTGCCAGCAGCTTGGCCGGCGGAACCTACGAGCAGTACTTC; J: TRBJ2-7; size: .; length: 14; V: TRBV5-4; D: .
CDR3: CSAREDREQYF; DNA: TGCAGTGCTAGAGAGGACAGGGAGCAGTACTTC; J: TRBJ2-7; size: .; length: 11; V: TRBV20-1; D: TRBD1
CDR3: CASAPDLRYEQYF; DNA: TGTGCCAGCGCCCCGGACTTGCGGTACGAGCAGTACTTC; J: TRBJ2-7; size: once; length: 13; V: TRBV6-5; D: .
CDR3: CASSWGGTQSYNEQFF; DNA: TGCGCCAGCAGCTGGGGGGGGACTCAGTCCTACAATGAGCAGTTCTTC; J: TRBJ2-1; size: .; length: 16; V: TRBV5-1; D: TRBD2
CDR3: CASSYSTGGKLFF; DNA: TGTGCCAGCAGTTACTCAACAGGGGGGAAACTGTTTTTT; J: TRBJ1-4; size: .; length: 13; V: TRBV6-5; D: TRBD1
CDR3: CASSLRAENTGELFF; DNA: TGTGCCAGCAGTTTACGAGCGGAGAACACCGGGGAGCTGTTTTTT; J: TRBJ2-2; size: .; length: 15; V: TRBV28; D: .
CDR3: CASSLDRGVTGELFF; DNA: TGTGCCAGCAGCTTAGACAGGGGTGTCACCGGGGAGCTGTTTTTT; J: TRBJ2-2; size: few; length: 15; V: TRBV5-4; D: TRBD1
CDR3: CAISDPAGRNEQFF; DNA: TGTGCCATCAGTGACCCGGCAGGGAGAAATGAGCAGTTCTTC; J: TRBJ2-1; size: .; length: 14; V: TRBV10-3; D: .
CDR3: CASSLAGWGNEQFF; DNA: TGTGCCAGCAGCTTAGCGGGGTGGGGCAATGAGCAGTTCTTC; J: TRBJ2-1; size: .; length: 14; V: TRBV7-9; D: .
CDR3: CASSQDQGSTGTYEQYF; DNA: TGTGCCAGCAGCCAAGACCAGGGGTCAACAGGGACCTACGAGCAGTACTTC; J: TRBJ2-7; size: .; length: 17; V: TRBV4-2; D: .
CDR3: CASSVHGHSNTEAFF; DNA: TGTGCCAGCAGTGTCCATGGGCACTCGAACACTGAAGCTTTCTTT; J: TRBJ1-1; size: .; length: 15; V: TRBV2; D: .
CDR3: CAWSVWRSSYEQYF; DNA: TGTGCCTGGAGTGTGTGGCGGAGCTCTTACGAGCAGTACTTC; J: TRBJ2-7; size: .; length: 14; V: TRBV30; D: .
CDR3: CASSQARVGTDTQYF; DNA: TGCGCCAGCAGCCAAGCTAGGGTAGGGACAGATACGCAGTATTTT; J: TRBJ2-3; size: .; length: 15; V: TRBV4-3; D: .
CDR3: CASGQGNTEAFF; DNA: TGTGCCAGCGGACAGGGTAACACTGAAGCTTTCTTT; J: TRBJ1-1; size: .; length: 12; V: TRBV6-5; D: TRBD1
CDR3: CASSSTSRSSYNEQFF; DNA: TGTGCCAGCAGCTCAACCTCTAGGTCCTCCTACAATGAGCAGTTCTTC; J: TRBJ2-1; size: .; length: 16; V: TRBV7-9; D: .
CDR3: CASSPDRGGTDTQYF; DNA: TGTGCCAGCAGTCCCGACAGGGGTGGCACAGATACGCAGTATTTT; J: TRBJ2-3; size: .; length: 15; V: TRBV28; D: TRBD1
CDR3: CASSYLRDIDGYTF; DNA: TGTGCCAGCAGTTACCTTCGGGACATAGACGGCTACACCTTC; J: TRBJ1-2; size: .; length: 14; V: TRBV6-5; D: .
CDR3: CASTFGTSAYNEQFF; DNA: TGTGCCAGCACTTTTGGGACTAGCGCCTACAATGAGCAGTTCTTC; J: TRBJ2-1; size: .; length: 15; V: TRBV27; D: TRBD2
CDR3: CASSQAHNTGELFF; DNA: TGCGCCAGCAGCCAAGCACATAACACCGGGGAGCTGTTTTTT; J: TRBJ2-2; size: .; length: 14; V: TRBV4-1; D: .
CDR3: CSVEQATGELFF; DNA: TGCAGCGTTGAACAGGCCACCGGGGAGCTGTTTTTT; J: TRBJ2-2; size: .; length: 12; V: TRBV29-1; D: .
CDR3: CASSMAGSRYEQYF; DNA: TGTGCCAGTAGTATGGCCGGGAGTAGATACGAGCAGTACTTC; J: TRBJ2-7; size: .; length: 14; V: TRBV19; D: .
CDR3: CASSRLAGSTDTQYF; DNA: TGCGCCAGCAGCCGCCTAGCGGGAAGCACAGATACGCAGTATTTT; J: TRBJ2-3; size: .; length: 15; V: TRBV4-1; D: TRBD2
CDR3: CASSSGDAKNNEQFF; DNA: TGTGCCAGCAGCTCCGGGGACGCAAAAAACAATGAGCAGTTCTTC; J: TRBJ2-1; size: once; length: 15; V: TRBV7-2; D: .
CDR3: CASSQAYRDRGLSGELFF; DNA: TGTGCCAGCAGCCAAGCCTACCGGGACAGGGGGCTTTCCGGGGAGCTGTTTTTT; J: TRBJ2-2; size: .; length: 18; V: TRBV14; D: TRBD1
CDR3: CASSFRLVGDGETQYF; DNA: TGTGCCAGCAGCTTTAGACTAGTGGGGGACGGCGAGACCCAGTACTTC; J: TRBJ2-5; size: .; length: 16; V: TRBV11-2; D: .
CDR3: CASSSVWEVGNSYNEQFF; DNA: TGTGCCAGCAGCTCCGTTTGGGAGGTAGGGAATTCCTACAATGAGCAGTTCTTC; J: TRBJ2-1; size: .; length: 18; V: TRBV11-2; D: .